This T cell receptor (beta chain) was captured in a study of shared clonotypes between healthy human individuals (dated by TCRdb to 2018 to 2020). With regard to the full study: A couple of women and three men aged 18 to 49 years were included in the cohort. To estimate repertoire size and how much clonotypes are shared between individuals, the study performed deep sequencing of blood TCR repertoires from 4 to 6 healthy adults. Between about 0.8 and 9.5 billion PBMCs per donor were obtained by leukapheresis. Libraries were prepared and TCR repertoires were sequenced by different laboratories using diverse techniques, in order to increase sequencing depth and limit assay-specific biases.

CDR1 and CDR2, per the germline V gene (reference sequence), are GTSNPN and SVGIG. The CDR3 measures 15 amino acids from cysteine to phenylalanine. The DNA shown is the 45-base CDR3, in frame from base 1. V is trimmed back by 1 base and J by 4 bases, and the junction contains 7 bases that no gene match accounts for. This clone has a handful of counts. The antigen it recognizes is unknown. Base qualities were left out, and no much larger clone turns up one base away. Results and caveats for the whole study, not just this receptor: Based on pairwise subsampling, the degree of clonotype sharing among donors was expected to be affected by sequencing depth. Only blood was sampled, and tissue TCR repertoires likely differ from those in blood. The genetic and exposure-history diversity represented was limited by the small number of donors.

Using the deep immunoSEQ assay, multiplex PCR amplified TCR CDR3 regions from genomic DNA. For each cell subset, the extracted genomic DNA was distributed evenly across all wells of several immunoSEQ 96-well plates, and each plate served as one replicate. For unsorted PBMC, approximately 300 ng of genomic DNA, equivalent to approximately 30,000 T cell genomes, went into each replicate PCR. Ten immunoSEQ deep assay plates were used to sequence unsorted PBMC genomic DNA. Purified libraries were measured with a Qubit 3.0 fluorometer, size-checked on a Bioanalyzer 2100, and measured again with the KAPA Library Quantification kit. Each immunoSEQ 96-well plate was sequenced on its own single-read 150-cycle Illumina NextSeq 550 flow cell. As for the authors' bioinformatics: Because the immunoSEQ output held only junctional sequences and lacked quality scores, the filtering could not match the filtering applied to full-length reads. To assign V/J genes and CDR3, sequences were annotated against IMGT germline references using PyIR, a Python wrapper for IgBLAST v1.9. Any read was removed if the V/J assignment was weak (E-value above 1e-6), the CDR3 was missing, or the read contained stop codons, out-of-frame junctions, or ambiguous translated residues. V3J clonotypes were defined as sequences sharing the same inferred V gene, J gene, and CDR3 amino acid sequence. To compute the percentage overlap between repertoires, the number of shared unique clonotypes was divided by the size of the smaller repertoire. Three approaches were used to assess repertoire richness: RTK rarefaction, the Chao1 estimator, and Recon v2.1 estimates of unobserved clonotypes. TCRdb re-hosts the immuneACCESS table, in-frame sequences only. Its copies lack some clones; in the studies checked, an unresolved V gene accounts for under half of them, and the cause for the rest is not known. D and trimming come from the DNA, and the V and J calls and clone size come from that table. The sample table contains about 510,000 clones; only one count was recorded for roughly 79% of them. Approximately 13% of the sample is in the top ten clones.

Donors were healthy HIV-negative adults with no recently reported acute infections or vaccinations. Every donor was a Caucasian adult residing in Nashville, Tennessee, USA. For unsorted samples, 100 million or so PBMCs were counted, and genomic DNA was extracted using the QIAamp DNA Blood Mini kit. Blood was collected by leukapheresis, and PBMCs were isolated by Ficoll-Histopaque density gradient centrifugation and then cryopreserved in liquid nitrogen vapor phase. Recombination connected TRBV30 to TRBJ2-7; a stretch of 10 junction bases matches TRBD1. This sequence was found in a woman aged 40 to 49 in good health. Some clones in this sample may be carry-over from other donors' samples. Sequencing was carried out using PBMCs. The encoded CDR3 is CAWSGTGGLRYEQYF. The nucleotides are TGTGCCTGGAGTGGGACAGGGGGATTAAGGTACGAGCAGTACTTC.